One sample yielded the 22 T cell receptor beta chains listed below, sequenced in a study of cytomegalovirus exposure and HLA in healthy donors. Using immunoSEQ multiplex PCR, the repertoire was profiled, and TCRdb retains in-frame clones only, with some absent. The sample holds about 160,000 clones, 89% seen once. The sequenced sample was PBMCs. These receptors all come from a woman younger than 35 in good health and CMV-seropositive.

This clone appeared a single time. The chain has TRBV12-5 and TRBJ1-5, with TRBD1 as a possible D gene (5 bases). Trimming removed 7 bases from V and 2 bases from J, with 15 bases in between. Germline V gene lookup returns CDR1 LGHNT and CDR2 FRNRAP. The CDR3 has 15 residues. CDR3 protein: CASAKGDSGNQPQHF. The CDR3 DNA sequence: TGTGCTAGTGCCAAGGGCGACAGCGGCAATCAGCCCCAGCATTTT.

This chain connects TRBV2 to TRBJ2-1; 7 nucleotides match TRBD2. Unmatched junction bases numbered 10, after V lost 7 bases and J lost 4 bases. This CDR3 has 15 amino acids. CDR1 SNHLY and CDR2 FYNNEI come from the germline V gene. CDR3 region: CASNLGTTPYNEQFF. The CDR3 DNA reads as TGTGCCAGCAACCTCGGGACTACACCTTACAATGAGCAGTTCTTC.

V usage is TRBV6-1 and J usage is TRBJ1-2; D is perhaps TRBD1 (5 bases). V was trimmed by 0 bases and J by 5 bases, leaving 16 bases between them. Germline lookup yields CDR1 MNHNS and CDR2 SASEGT. CDR3 size: 16 residues. The CDR3 spells CASSEAQGRSSYGYTF. CDR3 DNA sequence: TGTGCCAGCAGTGAAGCTCAGGGCAGGAGCTCTTATGGCTACACCTTC.

V usage is TRBV9 and J usage is TRBJ2-1, with D possibly matching TRBD1 (6 bases). Germline loops: CDR1 SGDLS, CDR2 YYNGEE. Trimming stripped 2 bases from V and 8 bases from J, with 20 bases between. The CDR3 runs 16 residues. CDR3 coding DNA: TGTGCCAGCAGCGTGTGGGACAAAAGCCGGGACGATGAGCAGTTCTTC. Its protein product is CASSVWDKSRDDEQFF.

The chain employs TRBV7-9 and TRBJ2-7, with TRBD2 matching over 11 bases. The CDR3 has 15 residues. Trimming at V came to 1 base and at J to 2 bases, leaving 1 base not matched to a gene. The germline gives CDR1 SEHNR, CDR2 FQNEAQ (reference sequence). The CDR3 DNA reads TGTGCCAGCAGCTTAGTACTAGCGGGGGCCTACGAGCAGTACTTC. Translating it yields CASSLVLAGAYEQYF.

The chain recombines TRBV11-2 with TRBJ1-4; 7 nucleotides agree with TRBD1. The V gene end was trimmed by 0 bases and the J gene end by 11 bases; junction bases not matched to a gene: 6. Germline loops: CDR1 SGHAT, CDR2 FQNNGV. The CDR3 covers 14 residues. The CDR3 bases are TGTGCCAGCAGCTTAGATTCCGTGGGACAGAAACTGTTTTTT. Translation: CASSLDSVGQKLFF.

A word on this clone: Other DNA sequences within the sample encode an identical CDR3. V and J are TRBV7-3 and TRBJ1-1; D is possibly TRBD1 (5 bases). The V and J ends lost 5 bases and 1 base respectively, with 8 bases between them. CDR3 length: 13 amino acids. Germline-derived CDR1 and CDR2 are SGHTA and FQGTGA. CDR3 sequence: CASSLDRNTEAFF. The CDR3 coding sequence is TGTGCCAGCAGCCTAGACAGGAACACTGAAGCTTTCTTT. The entire variable domain, with the rest obtained from reference TRBV7-3 and TRBJ1-1, is as follows: GAGVSQTPSNKVTEKGKYVELRCDPISGHTALYWYRQSLGQGPEFLIYFQGTGAADDSGLPNDRFFAVRPEGSVSTLKIQRTERGDSAVYLCASSLDRNTEAFFGQGTRLTVV.

The genes are TRBV14 and TRBJ2-5; no reliable D call. There are 16 residues in the CDR3. The ends were cut back, 4 bases at V and 2 bases at J, with 17 bases in the middle. Per germline, CDR1 SGHDN and CDR2 FVKESK. CDR3 nucleotide sequence: TGTGCCAGCAGCCCGAGGATCTCTAGAGATCAAGAGACCCAGTACTTC. Translated, it gives CASSPRISRDQETQYF.

J is TRBJ2-1 and V is TRBV6-5; 10 bases align to TRBD2. V lost 7 bases and J lost 5; bases outside the gene matches: 5. The CDR3 extends over 14 amino acids. Germline-derived CDR1 and CDR2 are MNHEY and SVGAGI. CDR3 sequence (DNA): TGTGCCAGCATTGCTAGCGGGGGAAACAATGAGCAGTTCTTC. Its protein product is CASIASGGNNEQFF.

The V call is TRBV7-9, the J call TRBJ1-5, with unresolved D. The CDR3 contains 14 residues. V was trimmed by 5 bases and J by 4 bases, leaving 12 bases between them. The germline CDR1 and CDR2 sequences are SEHNR and FQNEAQ (reference sequence). The CDR3 here is CASSPLNNNQPQHF. The CDR3 nucleotides read TGTGCCAGCAGCCCACTAAATAATAATCAGCCCCAGCATTTT.

The chain has TRBV29-1 and TRBJ1-4; TRBD1 agrees at 8 bases. Germline CDR1 and CDR2: SQVTM and ANQGSEA. The ends lost 1 base at V and 5 bases at J; junction bases unmatched: 6. The CDR3 is made up of 15 amino acids. The CDR3 here is CSVEGTGGGNEKLFF. In DNA, the CDR3 is TGCAGCGTTGAAGGAACAGGGGGTGGGAATGAAAAACTGTTTTTT.

This chain joins TRBV10-3 and TRBJ2-7; 11 nucleotides line up with TRBD2. This CDR3 region has 15 residues. Germline trimming cut 4 bases from V and 1 base from J; bases unmatched to any gene: 3. Germline V CDR1 and CDR2: ENHRY, SYGVKD. CDR3 coding DNA: TGTGCCATCAGTGGGACTAGCGGGCGGTCCTACGAGCAGTACTTC. This codes for CAISGTSGRSYEQYF.

This rearrangement joins TRBV7-2 to TRBJ2-1; the match to TRBD2 covers 7 bases. The CDR3 is 16 amino acids. The ends lost 2 bases at V and 6 bases at J; junction bases unmatched: 10. Germline-derived CDR1 and CDR2 are SGHTA and FQGNSA. Here the CDR3 reads CASSLWAGEGFNEQFF. In DNA, the CDR3 is TGTGCCAGCAGCTTATGGGCGGGAGAGGGTTTCAATGAGCAGTTCTTC.

The gene calls are TRBV20-1 and TRBJ2-1; D gene uncertain. Trimming stripped 3 bases from V and 7 bases from J, with 7 bases between. Germline V gives CDR1 DFQATT, CDR2 SNEGSKA (reference sequence). The CDR3 sequence is 11 residues long. This CDR3 is CSASPQNEQFF. The CDR3 DNA reads as TGCAGTGCTAGCCCACAGAATGAGCAGTTCTTC.

CDR3 DNA: TGTGCCAGCAGCTTCTCGGGAGGGCCCTCTTCGGCCCAGTACTTC. Amino acids: CASSFSGGPSSAQYF. This sequence joins TRBV7-3 and TRBJ2-5; 8 nucleotides agree with TRBD2. J gave up 9 bases and V 3 bases, and 12 bases lay outside the gene matches. The CDR3 consists of 15 residues. Germline loops: CDR1 SGHTA, CDR2 FQGTGA.

This sequence joins TRBV6-1 and TRBJ2-3, with D possibly being TRBD1 (6 bases). Trimming cost V 7 bases and J 2 bases, with 13 bases left between them. The germline CDR1 and CDR2 sequences are MNHNS and SASEGT. The CDR3 has 14 amino acids. This CDR3 reads CASNSGAHTDTQYF. The CDR3 DNA sequence: TGTGCCAGCAACTCAGGGGCCCACACAGATACGCAGTATTTT.

The chain links TRBV19 to TRBJ2-1, with TRBD2 identical over 9 bases. Looked up from germline, CDR1 is LNHDA and CDR2 is SQIVND (reference sequence). V gave up 0 bases and J gave up 9 bases; unmatched junction bases: 15. The CDR3 length is 18 residues. The CDR3 DNA reads as TGTGCCAGTAGTATAGATGAATCGGCGGGAGGGCTTTGGGCTGAGCAGTTCTTC. This encodes CASSIDESAGGLWAEQFF.

This clone was recorded a few times. This sequence joins TRBV10-1 and TRBJ2-7; TRBD2 matches at 8 bases. The V and J ends lost 0 bases and 5 bases, in that order; junction bases with no gene match: 6. This CDR3 contains 15 residues. Germline-derived CDR1 and CDR2 are WNHNN and SYGVQD (reference sequence). CDR3 loop: CASSESVAGTDEQYF. The CDR3 DNA sequence: TGCGCCAGCAGTGAGTCTGTAGCGGGAACTGACGAGCAGTACTTC.

The chain links TRBV19 to TRBJ1-1; the match to TRBD1 covers 7 bases. V was clipped by 3 bases and J by 10 bases; unmatched bases: 14. The germline V gene has CDR1 LNHDA and CDR2 SQIVND (reference sequence). The CDR3 loop spans 15 amino acids. In nucleotides, the CDR3 is TGTGCCAGTAGTATCGTTAAACAGGGGCTTGGGGGAGCTTTCTTT. It translates to CASSIVKQGLGGAFF.

V usage is TRBV27 and J usage is TRBJ2-3; a possible D gene is TRBD1 (6 bases). The CDR3 totals 18 residues. Germline V lookup: CDR1 MNHEY, CDR2 SMNVEV (reference sequence). Trimming removed 2 bases at V and 5 bases at J, with 23 bases between. Here the CDR3 reads CASSLRARPGHRLDTQYF. The CDR3 coding sequence is TGTGCCAGCAGTTTAAGGGCACGCCCGGGACACCGTCTAGATACGCAGTATTTT.

The J gene is TRBJ2-3, the V gene TRBV9; D call uncertain. This CDR3 has 16 amino acids. From germline, CDR1 is SGDLS and CDR2 YYNGEE. Trimming removed 4 bases at V and 0 bases at J, with 15 bases between. The CDR3 sequence is CASSQGASDSTDTQYF. In DNA form, the CDR3 reads TGTGCCAGCAGCCAAGGAGCTTCCGATAGCACAGATACGCAGTATTTT. Full variable domain (remainder filled in from reference TRBV9 and TRBJ2-3): DSGVTQTPKHLITATGQRVTLRCSPRSGDLSVYWYQQSLDQGLQFLIQYYNGEERAKGNILERFSAQQFPDLHSELNLSSLELGDSALYFCASSQGASDSTDTQYFGPGTRLTVL.

The chain is built from TRBV7-9 and TRBJ1-4, with D tentatively TRBD1 (6 bases). The V gene lost 5 bases and the J gene lost 7 bases, with 17 bases spanning the gap. The V gene's germline CDR1 is SEHNR and CDR2 FQNEAQ (reference sequence). This CDR3 region has 15 residues. The CDR3 is CASSGQGQVGEKLFF. The CDR3 DNA follows: TGTGCCAGCAGCGGTCAGGGGCAGGTTGGTGAAAAACTGTTTTTT. The full variable domain, with the rest looked up from reference TRBV7-9 and TRBJ1-4, is DTGVSQNPRHKITKRGQNVTFRCDPISEHNRLYWYRQTLGQGPEFLTYFQNEAQLEKSRLLSDRFSAERPKGSFSTLEIQRTEQGDSAMYLCASSGQGQVGEKLFFGSGTQLSVL.